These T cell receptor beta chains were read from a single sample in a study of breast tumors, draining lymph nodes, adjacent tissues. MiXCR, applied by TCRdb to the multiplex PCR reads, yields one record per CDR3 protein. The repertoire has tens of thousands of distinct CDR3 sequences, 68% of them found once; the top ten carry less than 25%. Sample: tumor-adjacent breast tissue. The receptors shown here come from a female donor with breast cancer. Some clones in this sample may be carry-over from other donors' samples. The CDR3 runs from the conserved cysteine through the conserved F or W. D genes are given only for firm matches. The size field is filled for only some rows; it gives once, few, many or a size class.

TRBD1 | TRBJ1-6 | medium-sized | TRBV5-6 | CASSRRDRGSPLHF | TGTGCCAGCAGCAGACGGGACAGGGGGTCACCCCTCCACTTT
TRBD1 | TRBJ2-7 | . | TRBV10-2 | CASAKGQAGPYEQYF | TGCGCCAGCGCAAAGGGACAGGCAGGCCCCTACGAGCAGTACTTC
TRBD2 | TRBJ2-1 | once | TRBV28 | CASSLLASGPLGNEQFF | TGTGCCAGCAGTTTATTGGCTAGCGGGCCTTTAGGGAATGAGCAGTTCTTC
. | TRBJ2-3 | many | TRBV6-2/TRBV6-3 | CASTDGVSGADTQYF | TGTGCCAGCACCGACGGAGTTAGCGGTGCAGATACGCAGTATTTT
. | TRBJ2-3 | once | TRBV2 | CASSRKQVNTDTQYF | TGTGCCAGCAGTCGTAAACAGGTGAACACAGATACGCAGTATTTT
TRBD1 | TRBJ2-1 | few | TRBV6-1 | CASNVGQGLGMQFF | TGTGCCAGCAACGTGGGACAGGGGTTAGGAATGCAGTTCTTC
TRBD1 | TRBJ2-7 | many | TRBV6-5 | CASSSDWRTGREQYF | TGTGCCAGCAGTTCAGACTGGAGGACAGGGCGCGAGCAGTACTTC
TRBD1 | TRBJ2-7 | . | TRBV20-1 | CSAGDRGPYEQYF | TGCAGTGCTGGGGACAGGGGGCCCTACGAGCAGTACTTC
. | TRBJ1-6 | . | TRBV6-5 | CARAGSSYNSPLHF | TGTGCCAGGGCCGGTAGCTCCTATAATTCACCCCTCCACTTT
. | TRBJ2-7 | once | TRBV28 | CASSKTLYEQYF | TGTGCCAGCAGTAAGACCCTCTACGAGCAGTACTTC
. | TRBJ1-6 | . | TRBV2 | CASREEGGSPLHF | TGTGCCAGCAGGGAAGAAGGGGGGTCACCCCTCCACTTT
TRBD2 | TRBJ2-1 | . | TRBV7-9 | CASSFTGTTSTEQFF | TGTGCCAGCAGCTTTACCGGGACTACTTCAACTGAGCAGTTCTTC
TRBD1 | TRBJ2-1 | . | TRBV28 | CASNLRGPSLGEQFF | TGTGCCAGCAACCTCAGGGGGCCTAGCTTGGGAGAGCAGTTCTTC
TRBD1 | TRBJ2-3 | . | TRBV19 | CASTWTGGTDTQYF | TGTGCCAGTACCTGGACAGGGGGTACAGATACGCAGTATTTT
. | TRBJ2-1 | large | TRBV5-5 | CASSLPSGSEQFF | TGTGCCAGCAGCTTGCCCTCGGGGAGTGAGCAGTTCTTC